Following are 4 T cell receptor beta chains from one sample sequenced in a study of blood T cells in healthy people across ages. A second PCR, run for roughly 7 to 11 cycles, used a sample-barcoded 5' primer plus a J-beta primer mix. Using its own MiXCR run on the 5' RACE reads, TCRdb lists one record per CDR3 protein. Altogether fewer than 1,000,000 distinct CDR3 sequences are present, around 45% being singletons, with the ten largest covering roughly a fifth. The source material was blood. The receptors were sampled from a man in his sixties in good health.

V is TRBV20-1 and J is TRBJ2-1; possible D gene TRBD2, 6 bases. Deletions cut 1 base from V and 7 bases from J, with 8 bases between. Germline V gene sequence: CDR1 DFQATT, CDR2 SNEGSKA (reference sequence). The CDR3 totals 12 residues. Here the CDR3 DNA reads TGCAGTGCTAGAGTAGCGGAAAATGAGCAGTTCTTC. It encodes CSARVAENEQFF.

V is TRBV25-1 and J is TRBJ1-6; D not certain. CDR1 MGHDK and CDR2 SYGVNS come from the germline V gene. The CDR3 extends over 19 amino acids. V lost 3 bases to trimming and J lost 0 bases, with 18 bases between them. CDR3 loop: CASSDPDGEISSYNSPLHF. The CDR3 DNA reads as TGTGCCAGCAGTGACCCCGACGGAGAAATAAGCTCCTATAATTCACCCCTCCACTTT.

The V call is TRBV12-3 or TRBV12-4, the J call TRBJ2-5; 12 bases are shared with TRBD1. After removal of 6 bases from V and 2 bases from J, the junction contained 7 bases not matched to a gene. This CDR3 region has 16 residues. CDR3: CASRFGDRGPQETQYF. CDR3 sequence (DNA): TGTGCCAGCAGATTTGGGGACAGGGGGCCTCAAGAGACCCAGTACTTC.

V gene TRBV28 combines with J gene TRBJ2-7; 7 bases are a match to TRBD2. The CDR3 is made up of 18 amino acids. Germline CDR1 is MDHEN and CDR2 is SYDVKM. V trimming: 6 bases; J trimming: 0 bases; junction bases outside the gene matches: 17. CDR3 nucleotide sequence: TGTGCCAGCAGCTCTCCGACCACTAGCGCCCTAGGCTCCTACGAGCAGTACTTC. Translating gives CASSSPTTSALGSYEQYF.